Listed below are T cell receptor beta chains from one sample, sequenced in a study of brain T cells in children with intractable seizures. Generated by immunoSEQ multiplex PCR, the TCRdb table keeps only in-frame clones and is missing some. The sample has around 80,000 clones, around 91% seen once. Material: peripheral blood, obtained at surgery. These receptors were collected from a girl aged 2-9 years with Rasmussen encephalitis and intractable seizures. The conserved cysteine and the conserved F or W are not part of the CDR3 here.

>TRBV6-5|TRBJ1-1
ASSYRDGVEAF
>TRBV10-1|TRBJ2-2
ASRSGVAGELF
>TRBV7-9|TRBJ1-1
ASRDRLTEAF
>TRBV6-5|TRBJ1-3
ASSGNTIY
>TRBV9|TRBJ1-3
ASSVEGESGNTIY
>TRBV25-1|TRBJ1-1
ASSEMRANTEAF
>TRBV5-1|TRBJ2-7
ASSRGGTGSYEQY
>TRBV5-4|TRBJ2-7
ASSPDRDVEQY
>TRBV6-5|TRBJ1-4
ASSGGNINEKLF
>TRBV27|TRBJ1-5
ASSKTGTYSNQPQH
>TRBV15|TRBJ1-1
ATSRAPGQGATEAF